The clone carrying this TCR beta chain was counted ten times or more. What it recognizes is unknown. Subjects aged 18 to 65 presented with newly diagnosed hyperthyroidism of less than 2 months' duration. Criteria for exclusion of patients were uncontrolled infection, other autoimmune disease, pregnancy or lactation. Fresh peripheral blood, approximately 9.7 ml, was the source of the PBMCs. Amplification targeted TCR beta CDR3 regions from RNA transcripts. The primer set for the first-round RT-PCR of the TCR CDR3 was HTBI. TCRdb reprocessed the multiplex PCR reads via MiXCR and lists one record per CDR3 protein. The table shows roughly 840,000 distinct CDR3 sequences, with 35% to 40% occurring only once. This sample stems from a study of T cells in Graves' hyperthyroidism and ophthalmopathy. Study outcomes and limitations: A model of 13 V-J pairs discriminated ophthalmopathy from stable hyperthyroidism.

The sequenced material came from blood. The receptor comes from a man between 18 and 35 years old with Graves' hyperthyroidism.

CDR3 residues: CASSPLGDITYEQYF. The CDR3 region has the DNA TGTGCCAGCAGCCCCCTCGGGGACATTACCTACGAGCAGTACTTC. This sequence joins TRBV7-2 and TRBJ2-7; perhaps TRBD1 as D (6 bases). This CDR3 contains 15 residues. The germline V gene has CDR1 SGHTA and CDR2 FQGNSA. V was shortened by 5 bases and J by 2 bases, with 16 bases between the two germline ends.